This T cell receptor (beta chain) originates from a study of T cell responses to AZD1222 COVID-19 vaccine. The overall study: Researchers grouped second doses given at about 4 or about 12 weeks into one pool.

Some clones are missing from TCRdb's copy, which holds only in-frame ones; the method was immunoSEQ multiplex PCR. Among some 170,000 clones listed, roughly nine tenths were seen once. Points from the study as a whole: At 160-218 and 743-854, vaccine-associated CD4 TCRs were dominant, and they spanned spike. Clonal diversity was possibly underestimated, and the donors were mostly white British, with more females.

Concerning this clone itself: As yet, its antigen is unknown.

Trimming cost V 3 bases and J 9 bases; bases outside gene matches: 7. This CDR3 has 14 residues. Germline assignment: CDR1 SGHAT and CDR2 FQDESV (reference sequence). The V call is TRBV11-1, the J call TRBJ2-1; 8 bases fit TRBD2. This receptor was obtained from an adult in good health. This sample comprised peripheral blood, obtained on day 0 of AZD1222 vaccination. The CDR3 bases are TGTGCCAGCAGCTTGACGGGAGGGTCTGGTGAGCAGTTCTTC. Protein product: CASSLTGGSGEQFF.